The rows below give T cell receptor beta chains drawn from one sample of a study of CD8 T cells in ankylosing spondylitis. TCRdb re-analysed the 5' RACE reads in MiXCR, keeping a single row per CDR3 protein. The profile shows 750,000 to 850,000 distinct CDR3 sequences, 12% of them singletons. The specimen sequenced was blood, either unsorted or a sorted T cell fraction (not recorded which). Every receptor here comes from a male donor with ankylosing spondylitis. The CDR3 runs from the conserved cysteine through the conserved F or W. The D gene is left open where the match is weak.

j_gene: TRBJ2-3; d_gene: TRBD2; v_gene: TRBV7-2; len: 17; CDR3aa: CASSLVGTSGRTDTQYF
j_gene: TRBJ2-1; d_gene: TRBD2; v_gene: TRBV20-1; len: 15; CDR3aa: CSAGERDWSDNEQFF
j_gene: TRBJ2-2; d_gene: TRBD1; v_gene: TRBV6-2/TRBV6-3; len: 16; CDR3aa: CASSHGTGKNTGELFF
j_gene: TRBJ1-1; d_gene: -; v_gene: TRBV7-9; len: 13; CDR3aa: CASSLGAGAEAFF
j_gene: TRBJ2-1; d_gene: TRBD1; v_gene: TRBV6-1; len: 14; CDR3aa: CASSPPGQGPEQFF
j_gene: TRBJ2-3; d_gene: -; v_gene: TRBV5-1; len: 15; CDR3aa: CASSGGTSSTDTQYF
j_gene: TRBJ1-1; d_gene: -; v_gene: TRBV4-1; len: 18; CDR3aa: CASSLPSGGIARGTEAFF
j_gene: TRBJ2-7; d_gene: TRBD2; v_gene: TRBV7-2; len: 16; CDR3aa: CASSSRTSGRIHEQYF
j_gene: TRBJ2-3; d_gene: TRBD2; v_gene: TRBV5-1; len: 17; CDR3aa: CASSLLASGGFTDTQYF
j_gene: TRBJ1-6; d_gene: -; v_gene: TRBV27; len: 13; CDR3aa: CATPRSYNSPLHF
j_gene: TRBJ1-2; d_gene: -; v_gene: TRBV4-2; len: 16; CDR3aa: CASSQDPRLNGYGYTF
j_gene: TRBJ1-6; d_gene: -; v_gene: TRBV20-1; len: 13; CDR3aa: CSARSGGDSPLHF
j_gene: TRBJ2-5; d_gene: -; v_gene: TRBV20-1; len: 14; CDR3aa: CSARGRRFQETQYF
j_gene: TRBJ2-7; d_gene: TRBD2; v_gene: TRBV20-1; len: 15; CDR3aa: CSARDPSGSIYEQYF
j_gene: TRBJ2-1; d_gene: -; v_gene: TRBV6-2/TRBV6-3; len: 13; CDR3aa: CASTNRYDNEQFF
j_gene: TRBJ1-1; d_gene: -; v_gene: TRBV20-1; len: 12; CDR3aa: CSARQGSTEAFF
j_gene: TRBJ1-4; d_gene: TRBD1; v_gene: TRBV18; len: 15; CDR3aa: CASSPGTGGEEKLFF
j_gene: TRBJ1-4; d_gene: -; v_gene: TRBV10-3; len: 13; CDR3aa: CAIRAAANEKLFF
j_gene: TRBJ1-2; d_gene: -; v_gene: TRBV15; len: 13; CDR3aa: CATTTGGDYGYTF
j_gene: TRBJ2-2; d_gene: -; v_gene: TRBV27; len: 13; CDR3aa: CASSLIGTGELFF
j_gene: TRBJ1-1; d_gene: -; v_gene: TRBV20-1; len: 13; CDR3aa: CSARPRLNTEAFF
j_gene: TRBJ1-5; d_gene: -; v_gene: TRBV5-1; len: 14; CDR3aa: CASSLDTGGQPQHF
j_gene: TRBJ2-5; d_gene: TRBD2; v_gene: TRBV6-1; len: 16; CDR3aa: CASRRSLAVRQETQYF
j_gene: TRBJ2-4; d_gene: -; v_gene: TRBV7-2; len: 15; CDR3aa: CASSPGVGRKNIQYF
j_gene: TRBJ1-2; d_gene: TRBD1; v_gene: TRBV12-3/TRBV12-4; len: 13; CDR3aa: CASSVQGGYGYTF